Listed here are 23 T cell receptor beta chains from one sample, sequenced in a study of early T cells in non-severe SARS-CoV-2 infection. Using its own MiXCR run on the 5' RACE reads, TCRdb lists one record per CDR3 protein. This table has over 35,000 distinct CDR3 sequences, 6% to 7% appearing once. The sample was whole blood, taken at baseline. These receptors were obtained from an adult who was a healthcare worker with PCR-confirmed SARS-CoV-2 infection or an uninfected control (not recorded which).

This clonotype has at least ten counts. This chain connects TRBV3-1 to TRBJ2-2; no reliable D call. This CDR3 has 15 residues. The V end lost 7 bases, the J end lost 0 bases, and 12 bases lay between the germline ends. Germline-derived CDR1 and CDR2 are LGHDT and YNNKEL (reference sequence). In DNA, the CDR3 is TGTGCCAGCAATTACATGGGGTCGAACACCGGGGAGCTGTTTTTT. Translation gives CASNYMGSNTGELFF.

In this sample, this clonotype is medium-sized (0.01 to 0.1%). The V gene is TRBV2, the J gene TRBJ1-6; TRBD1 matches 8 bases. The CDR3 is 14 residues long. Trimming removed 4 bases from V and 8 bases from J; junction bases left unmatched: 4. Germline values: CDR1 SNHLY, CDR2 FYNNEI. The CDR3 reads CASSAGQVYSPLHF. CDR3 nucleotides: TGTGCCAGCAGTGCGGGACAGGTGTATTCACCCCTCCACTTT.

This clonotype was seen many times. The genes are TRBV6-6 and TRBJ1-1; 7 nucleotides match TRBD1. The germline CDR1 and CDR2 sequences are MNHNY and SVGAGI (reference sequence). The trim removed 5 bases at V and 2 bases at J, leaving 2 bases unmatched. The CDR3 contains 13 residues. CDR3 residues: CASSQGVNTEAFF. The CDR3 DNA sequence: TGTGCCAGCAGTCAGGGGGTAAACACTGAAGCTTTCTTT.

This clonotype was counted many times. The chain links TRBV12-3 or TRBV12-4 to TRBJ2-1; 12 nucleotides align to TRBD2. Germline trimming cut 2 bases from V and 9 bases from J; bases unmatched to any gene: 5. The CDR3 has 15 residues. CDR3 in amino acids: CASSLSSGGAIEQFF. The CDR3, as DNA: TGTGCCAGCAGTTTATCTAGCGGGGGGGCAATTGAGCAGTTCTTC.

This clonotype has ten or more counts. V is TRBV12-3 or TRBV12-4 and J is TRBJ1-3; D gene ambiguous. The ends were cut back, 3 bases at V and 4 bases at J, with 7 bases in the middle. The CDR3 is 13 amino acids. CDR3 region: CASSLAQGNTIYF. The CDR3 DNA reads TGTGCCAGCAGTTTGGCTCAAGGAAACACCATATATTTT.

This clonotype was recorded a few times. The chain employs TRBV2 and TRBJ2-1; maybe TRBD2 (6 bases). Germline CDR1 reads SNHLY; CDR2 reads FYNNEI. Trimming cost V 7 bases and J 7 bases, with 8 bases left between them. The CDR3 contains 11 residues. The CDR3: CASTGGNEQFF. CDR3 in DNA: TGTGCCAGCACTGGAGGGAATGAGCAGTTCTTC.

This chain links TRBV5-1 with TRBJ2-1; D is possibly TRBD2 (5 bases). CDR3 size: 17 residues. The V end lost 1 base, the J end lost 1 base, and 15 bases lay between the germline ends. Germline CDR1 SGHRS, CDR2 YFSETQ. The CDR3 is CASSLISGFPSYNEQFF. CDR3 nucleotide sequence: TGCGCCAGCAGCTTGATTTCGGGGTTCCCATCCTACAATGAGCAGTTCTTC. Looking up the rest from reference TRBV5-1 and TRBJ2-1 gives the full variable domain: KAGVTQTPRYLIKTRGQQVTLSCSPISGHRSVSWYQQTPGQGLQFLFEYFSETQRNKGNFPGRFSGRQFSNSRSEMNVSTLELGDSALYLCASSLISGFPSYNEQFFGPGTRLTVL.

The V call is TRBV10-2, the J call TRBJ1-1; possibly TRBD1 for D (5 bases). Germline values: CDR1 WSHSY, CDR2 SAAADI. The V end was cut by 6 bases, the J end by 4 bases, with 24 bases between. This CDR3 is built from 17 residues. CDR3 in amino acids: CASSLNIYPQGTTEAFF. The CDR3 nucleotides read TGCGCCAGCAGCTTAAATATTTACCCCCAGGGAACCACTGAAGCTTTCTTT.

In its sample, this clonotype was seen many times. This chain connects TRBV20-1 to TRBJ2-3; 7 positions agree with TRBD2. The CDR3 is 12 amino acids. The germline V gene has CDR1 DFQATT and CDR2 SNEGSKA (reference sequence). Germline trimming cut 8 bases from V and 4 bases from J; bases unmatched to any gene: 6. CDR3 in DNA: TGCAGTAGCGGGATGAAGGCAGATACGCAGTATTTT. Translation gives CSSGMKADTQYF.

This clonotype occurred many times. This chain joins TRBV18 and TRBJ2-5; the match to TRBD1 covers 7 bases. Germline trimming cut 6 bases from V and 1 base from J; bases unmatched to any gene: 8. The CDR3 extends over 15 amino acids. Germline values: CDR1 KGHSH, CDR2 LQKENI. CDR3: CASSPPQGLQETQYF. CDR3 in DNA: TGTGCCAGCTCGCCCCCACAGGGGCTCCAAGAGACCCAGTACTTC.

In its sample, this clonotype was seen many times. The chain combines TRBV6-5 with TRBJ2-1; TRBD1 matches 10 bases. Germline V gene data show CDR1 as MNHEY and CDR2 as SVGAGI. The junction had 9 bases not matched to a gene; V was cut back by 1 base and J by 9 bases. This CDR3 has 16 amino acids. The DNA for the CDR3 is TGTGCCAGCAGTTACTTGCGGGGACAGGGGACGGGTGAGCAGTTCTTC. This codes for CASSYLRGQGTGEQFF.

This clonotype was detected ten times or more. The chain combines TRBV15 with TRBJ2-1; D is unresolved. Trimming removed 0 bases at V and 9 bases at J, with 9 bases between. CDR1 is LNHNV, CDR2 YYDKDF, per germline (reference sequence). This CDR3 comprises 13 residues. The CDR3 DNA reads TGTGCCACCAGCAGAGATGCTAAGGCTGAGCAGTTCTTC. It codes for CATSRDAKAEQFF. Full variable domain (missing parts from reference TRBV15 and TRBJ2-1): DAMVIQNPRYQVTQFGKPVTLSCSQTLNHNVMYWYQQKSSQAPKLLFHYYDKDFNNEADTPDNFQSRRPNTSFCFLDIRSPGLGDTAMYLCATSRDAKAEQFFGPGTRLTVL.

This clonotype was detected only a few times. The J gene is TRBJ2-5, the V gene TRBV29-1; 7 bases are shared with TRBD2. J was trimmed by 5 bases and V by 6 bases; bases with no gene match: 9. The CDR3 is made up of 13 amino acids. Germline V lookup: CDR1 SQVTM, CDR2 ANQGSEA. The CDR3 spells CSVPRASGETQYF. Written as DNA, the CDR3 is TGCAGCGTCCCGAGGGCTAGCGGTGAGACCCAGTACTTC.

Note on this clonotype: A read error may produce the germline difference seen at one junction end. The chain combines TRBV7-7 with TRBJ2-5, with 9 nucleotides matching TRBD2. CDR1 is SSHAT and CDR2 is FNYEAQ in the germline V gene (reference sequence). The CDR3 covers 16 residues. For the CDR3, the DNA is TGTGCTAGCAGTTCCGAACCGGGACTAGCAGGGGAGACCCAGTACTTC. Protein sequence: CASSSEPGLAGETQYF.

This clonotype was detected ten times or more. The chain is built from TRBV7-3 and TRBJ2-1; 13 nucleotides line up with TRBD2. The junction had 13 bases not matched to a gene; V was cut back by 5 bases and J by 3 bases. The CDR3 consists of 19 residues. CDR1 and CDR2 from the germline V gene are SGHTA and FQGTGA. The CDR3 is CASSRLTSGGFLHYNEQFF. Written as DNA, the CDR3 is TGTGCCAGCAGCCGTCTGACTAGCGGGGGGTTCCTACACTACAATGAGCAGTTCTTC.

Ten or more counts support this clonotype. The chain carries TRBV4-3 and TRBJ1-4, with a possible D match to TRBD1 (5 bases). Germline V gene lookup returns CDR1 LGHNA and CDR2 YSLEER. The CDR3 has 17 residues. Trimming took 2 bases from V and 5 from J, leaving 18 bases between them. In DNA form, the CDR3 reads TGCGCCAGCAGCCAACTTACGCCCGGGGGAGGGAATGAAAAACTGTTTTTT. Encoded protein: CASSQLTPGGGNEKLFF.

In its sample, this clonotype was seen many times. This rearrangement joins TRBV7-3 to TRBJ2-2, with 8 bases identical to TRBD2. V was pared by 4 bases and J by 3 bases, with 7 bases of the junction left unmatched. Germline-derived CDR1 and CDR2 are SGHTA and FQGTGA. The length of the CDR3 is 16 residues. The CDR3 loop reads CASSSGRGAYTGELFF. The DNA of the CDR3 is TGTGCCAGCAGCTCCGGGCGGGGGGCCTACACCGGGGAGCTGTTTTTT.

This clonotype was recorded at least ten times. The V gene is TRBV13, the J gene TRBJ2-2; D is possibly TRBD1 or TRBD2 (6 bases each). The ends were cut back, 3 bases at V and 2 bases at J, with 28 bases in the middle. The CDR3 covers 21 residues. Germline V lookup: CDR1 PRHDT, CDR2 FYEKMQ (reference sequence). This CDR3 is CASSLGPGGLGGGVNTGELFF. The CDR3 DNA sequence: TGTGCCAGCAGCTTGGGCCCTGGGGGGCTAGGAGGCGGGGTAAACACCGGGGAGCTGTTTTTT.

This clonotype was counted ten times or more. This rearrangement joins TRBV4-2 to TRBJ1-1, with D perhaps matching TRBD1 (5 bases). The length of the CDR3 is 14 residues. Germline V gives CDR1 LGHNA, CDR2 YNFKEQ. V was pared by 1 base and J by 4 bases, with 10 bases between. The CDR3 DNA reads TGTGCCAGCAGCCAAGGACGACAGTCCACTGAAGCTTTCTTT. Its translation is CASSQGRQSTEAFF.

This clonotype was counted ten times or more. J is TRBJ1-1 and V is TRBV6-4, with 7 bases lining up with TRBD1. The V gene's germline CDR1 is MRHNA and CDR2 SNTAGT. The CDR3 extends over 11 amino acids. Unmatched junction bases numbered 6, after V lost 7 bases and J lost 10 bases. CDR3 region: CASTWTGSAFF. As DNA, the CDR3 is TGTGCCAGCACCTGGACAGGTTCAGCTTTCTTT.

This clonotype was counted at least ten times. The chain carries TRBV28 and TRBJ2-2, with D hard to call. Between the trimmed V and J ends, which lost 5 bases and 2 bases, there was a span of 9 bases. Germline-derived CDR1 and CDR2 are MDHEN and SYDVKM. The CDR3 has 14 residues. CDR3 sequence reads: CASSDIGNTGELFF. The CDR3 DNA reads TGTGCCAGCAGTGATATAGGTAACACCGGGGAGCTGTTTTTT. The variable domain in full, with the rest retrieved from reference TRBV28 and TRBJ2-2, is DVKVTQSSRYLVKRTGEKVFLECVQDMDHENMFWYRQDPGLGLRLIYFSYDVKMKEKGDIPEGYSVSREKKERFSLILESASTNQTSMYLCASSDIGNTGELFFGEGSRLTVL.

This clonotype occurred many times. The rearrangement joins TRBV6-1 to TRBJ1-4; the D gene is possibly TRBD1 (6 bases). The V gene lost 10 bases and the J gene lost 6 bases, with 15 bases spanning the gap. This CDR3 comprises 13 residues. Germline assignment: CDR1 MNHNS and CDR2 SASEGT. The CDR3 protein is CATATGIHEKLFF. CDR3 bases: TGTGCCACCGCGACAGGCATCCATGAAAAACTGTTTTTT.

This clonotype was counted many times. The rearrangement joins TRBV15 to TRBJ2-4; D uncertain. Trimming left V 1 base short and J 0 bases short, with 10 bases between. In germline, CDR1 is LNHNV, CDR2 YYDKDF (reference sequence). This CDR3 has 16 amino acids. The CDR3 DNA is TGTGCCACCAGCAGAGGCGGAAAACTAGCCAAAAACATTCAGTACTTC. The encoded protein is CATSRGGKLAKNIQYF.